Below, 8 T cell receptor beta chains from the same sample are listed, as sequenced in a study of patients and donors after allogeneic stem cell transplantation. TCRdb used MiXCR to reprocess the RT-PCR reads, holding one entry per CDR3 protein. The table lists over 150,000 distinct CDR3 sequences, approximately 28% of them singletons, with approximately 3% in the top ten. Sequencing used blood, either unsorted or a sorted T cell fraction (not recorded which). All receptors come from a human donor who was either an allogeneic HSCT recipient or a stem cell or donor lymphocyte infusion donor (not recorded which). It is not recorded whose cells these are; they may come from a transplant donor.

The CDR3 protein is CASSLQGHEQYF. CDR3 nucleotides: TGCGCCAGCAGCTTACAGGGCCACGAGCAGTACTTC. V and J are TRBV5-1 and TRBJ2-7; perhaps TRBD1 as D (6 bases). V was shortened by 2 bases and J by 5 bases, with 8 bases between the two germline ends. There are 12 residues in the CDR3. The V gene's germline CDR1 is SGHRS and CDR2 YFSETQ.

This clonotype has just a few counts. The genes are TRBV7-8 and TRBJ1-1; D is undetermined. V was clipped by 1 base and J by 7 bases, with 7 bases between them. The CDR3 sequence is 12 residues long. From germline, CDR1 is SGHVS and CDR2 FQNEAQ. This CDR3 reads CASSLVHGEAFF. In DNA form, the CDR3 reads TGTGCCAGCAGCTTAGTCCATGGTGAAGCTTTCTTT.

This chain joins TRBV12-3 or TRBV12-4 and TRBJ2-5, with D uncertain. V was clipped by 5 bases and J by 2 bases, with 6 bases between them. This CDR3 has 12 residues. This CDR3 reads CASSVGQETQYF. CDR3 bases: TGTGCCAGCAGTGTTGGGCAAGAGACCCAGTACTTC.

The chain is built from TRBV4-3 and TRBJ2-2, with D unresolved. CDR3 length: 16 residues. The V and J ends lost 0 bases and 1 base respectively, with 9 bases between them. Germline V gives CDR1 LGHNA, CDR2 YSLEER. CDR3 loop: CASSQERYRNTGELFF. Written as DNA, the CDR3 is TGCGCCAGCAGCCAAGAGCGCTACCGGAACACCGGGGAGCTGTTTTTT.

The V and J genes are TRBV15 and TRBJ1-2, with D tentatively TRBD1 (5 bases). In germline, CDR1 is LNHNV, CDR2 YYDKDF (reference sequence). With 0 bases removed from V and 4 bases from J, the gap between germline ends came to 21 bases. This CDR3 is built from 18 residues. CDR3 sequence reads: CATSRDRPKTDKVYGYTF. The DNA for the CDR3 is TGTGCCACCAGCAGAGATCGGCCTAAGACAGACAAGGTCTATGGCTACACCTTC. Full variable domain (outside the CDR3, taken from reference TRBV15 and TRBJ1-2): DAMVIQNPRYQVTQFGKPVTLSCSQTLNHNVMYWYQQKSSQAPKLLFHYYDKDFNNEADTPDNFQSRRPNTSFCFLDIRSPGLGDTAMYLCATSRDRPKTDKVYGYTFGSGTRLTVV.

The V call is TRBV2, the J call TRBJ2-5; no clear D. V was pared by 1 base and J by 5 bases, with 8 bases between. Looked up from germline, CDR1 is SNHLY and CDR2 is FYNNEI. This CDR3 comprises 13 residues. The CDR3 loop reads CASSEEGWETQYF. DNA of the CDR3: TGTGCCAGCAGTGAAGAGGGTTGGGAGACCCAGTACTTC.

The V gene is TRBV6-5, the J gene TRBJ2-2; D not resolved. Germline V CDR1 and CDR2: MNHEY, SVGAGI. The CDR3 loop spans 13 amino acids. V was shortened by 2 bases and J by 8 bases, with 9 bases between the two germline ends. The CDR3 nucleotides read TGTGCCAGCAGTTACCGTGACGCGGGGGAGCTGTTTTTT. Amino acid sequence: CASSYRDAGELFF.

The sample holds a few counts of this clonotype. This chain uses TRBV6-1 with TRBJ1-5; D ambiguous. This CDR3 has 15 residues. V lost 7 bases and J lost 0, with 13 bases in between. Germline-derived CDR1 and CDR2 are MNHNS and SASEGT. CDR3 nucleotide sequence: TGTGCCAGCACCAAAGCCAGCTATAGCAATCAGCCCCAGCATTTT. The encoded protein is CASTKASYSNQPQHF.